The 13 T cell receptor beta chains presented below share a single source sample, sequenced in a study of blood T cell repertoires in COVID-19. Assay used: immunoSEQ multiplex PCR; TCRdb lists only in-frame clones, some missing. The table lists about 23,000 clones, roughly 84% of them singletons. Sequencing was carried out using peripheral blood. These receptors were collected from a man aged 65 to 85 with acute or convalescent COVID-19.

This clone was observed once. This chain joins TRBV5-1 and TRBJ2-7, with 8 bases matching TRBD1. V trimming: 5 bases; J trimming: 6 bases; junction bases outside the gene matches: 7. This CDR3 region has 13 residues. The germline V gene has CDR1 SGHRS and CDR2 YFSETQ. As DNA, the CDR3 is TGCGCCAGCAGAGTCAGGGGGCAATTCGAGCAGTACTTC. Translation: CASRVRGQFEQYF.

The chain recombines TRBV7-2 with TRBJ2-3, with a possible D match to TRBD1 (6 bases). Germline V gives CDR1 SGHTA, CDR2 FQGNSA. This CDR3 is 15 amino acids long. Deletions cut 1 base from V and 1 base from J, with 9 bases between. The CDR3 coding sequence is TGTGCCAGCAGCTTAGTGTCAGGGGGCACAGATACGCAGTATTTT. Translating it yields CASSLVSGGTDTQYF.

The J gene is TRBJ1-5, the V gene TRBV18; D gene uncertain. Germline V lookup: CDR1 KGHSH, CDR2 LQKENI. Trimming stripped 2 bases from V and 0 bases from J, with 8 bases between. The CDR3 covers 15 residues. The CDR3 here is CASSPESFSNQPQHF. CDR3 nucleotides: TGTGCCAGCTCACCAGAGTCCTTTAGCAATCAGCCCCAGCATTTT.

This clone was found a few times. The rearrangement links TRBV5-6 to TRBJ1-4, with TRBD1 matching 8 bases. The germline V gene encodes CDR1 SGHDT and CDR2 YYEEEE. The V segment lost 4 bases and the J segment 8 bases; nucleotides outside the gene matches: 10. The CDR3 runs 15 residues. CDR3 sequence: CASSPRTGLIEKLFF. CDR3 sequence (DNA): TGTGCCAGCAGCCCAAGGACAGGGCTGATAGAAAAACTGTTTTTT.

This chain connects TRBV6-5 to TRBJ1-3, with D maybe TRBD1 (6 bases). Germline CDR1 is MNHEY and CDR2 is SVGAGI. The CDR3 length is 14 residues. Trimming removed 4 bases from V and 4 bases from J, with 11 bases in between. The CDR3 loop reads CASSSMGAGNTIYF. CDR3 coding DNA: TGTGCCAGCAGTTCCATGGGGGCCGGAAACACCATATATTTT.

This clone was seen once. CDR3 in amino acids: CASSDRGHNEKLFF. The CDR3 DNA is TGTGCCAGCAGCGACAGGGGACATAATGAAAAACTGTTTTTT. The chain employs TRBV3-1 (or the pseudogene TRBV3-2) and TRBJ1-4; 8 bases are a match to TRBD1. The V segment lost 5 bases and the J segment 4 bases; nucleotides outside the gene matches: 3. Per the germline V gene, CDR1 is LGHDT and CDR2 is YNNKEL (reference sequence). The CDR3 length is 14 residues.

The chain links TRBV30 to TRBJ1-3; perhaps TRBD1 as D (5 bases). The CDR3 spans 12 residues. Germline-derived CDR1 and CDR2 are GTSNPN and SVGIG (reference sequence). The V end was cut by 8 bases, the J end by 0 bases, with 8 bases between. The CDR3: CALRGSGNTIYF. CDR3 bases: TGTGCCCTAAGGGGCTCTGGAAACACCATATATTTT.

The CDR3 DNA sequence: TGCGCCAGCAGCACGGCGCAGGGCAGGGAGACCCAGTACTTC. Translation: CASSTAQGRETQYF. The chain is built from TRBV5-1 and TRBJ2-5, with a weak D call TRBD1 (5 bases). Germline V gene lookup returns CDR1 SGHRS and CDR2 YFSETQ. Trimming took off 4 bases at V and 5 bases at J, with 15 bases between the two ends. The CDR3 is 14 residues long.

J is TRBJ1-1 and V is TRBV21-1. TRBV21-1 is noted as a pseudogene. The CDR3 is 14 residues long. CDR3 in amino acids: CASSNRGVNTEAFF. The CDR3 coding sequence is TGTGCCAGCAGCAATCGCGGGGTGAACACTGAAGCTTTCTTT.

The rearrangement uses TRBV3-1 (or the pseudogene TRBV3-2) and TRBJ2-1; 10 bases fit TRBD2. Germline V gives CDR1 LGHDT, CDR2 YNNKEL (reference sequence). CDR3 length equals 17 residues. V lost 2 bases to trimming and J lost 4 bases; unmatched junction nucleotides: 8. CDR3: CASSQRGGLANYNEQFF. The CDR3 DNA follows: TGTGCCAGCAGCCAAAGAGGGGGACTAGCGAATTACAATGAGCAGTTCTTC.

CDR3 DNA sequence: TGTGCCACCAGCAGAGGGGAGCGTGAGCTTCAGCCCCAGCATTTT. Translated, it gives CATSRGERELQPQHF. The chain links TRBV15 to TRBJ1-5; D is unresolved. The CDR3 loop spans 15 amino acids. Germline V gene data show CDR1 as LNHNV and CDR2 as YYDKDF (reference sequence). V lost 1 base to trimming and J lost 6 bases, with 13 bases between them.

The genes are TRBV6-2 or TRBV6-3 and TRBJ2-3; 8 nucleotides line up with TRBD2. Germline-derived CDR1 and CDR2 are MNHEY and SVGEGT. Losses at the gene ends were 5 bases for V and 1 base for J; bases not matched to a gene: 5. There are 15 residues in the CDR3. CDR3 sequence (DNA): TGTGCCAGCAGTGACAGGCGGGGGGGCACAGATACGCAGTATTTT. Translated: CASSDRRGGTDTQYF.

The rearrangement links TRBV28 to TRBJ1-5, with 7 nucleotides matching TRBD1. This CDR3 has 12 residues. Germline-derived CDR1 and CDR2 are MDHEN and SYDVKM. The V segment lost 8 bases and the J segment 2 bases; nucleotides outside the gene matches: 0. Here the CDR3 DNA reads TGTGCCAGCCAGGGGGGCAATCAGCCCCAGCATTTT. It yields the protein CASQGGNQPQHF.